This entry concerns a single T cell receptor (beta chain). The antigen is not known. 60 Vbeta and 13 Jbeta primers were used in PCR. Generated by immunoSEQ multiplex PCR, the TCRdb table keeps only in-frame clones and is missing some. The sample consists of about 110,000 clones, roughly two thirds of them appearing once. This CDR3 has 14 amino acids. Trimming cost V 3 bases and J 2 bases; bases outside gene matches: 3. Looked up from germline, CDR1 is SGHNT and CDR2 is YYREEE (reference sequence). This sample stems from a study of cytomegalovirus exposure and HLA in healthy donors. Notes on the study in general: Being indistinguishable, some V segments were excluded, TRBV6-2 and TRBV6-3 among them. Common viral pathogens (according to a later analysis) appeared linked to several of the most significant clusters. Earlier findings revealed that most TCR beta V segments proved productive either about 87% or about 30% of the time.

These donors counted as nominally healthy when sampled, but unrecorded immune exposures were likely. This clonotype was obtained from a female donor in good health and CMV-seronegative. The chain employs TRBV5-4 and TRBJ2-7, with TRBD1 matching over 9 bases. What was sequenced was PBMCs. CDR3 DNA: TGTGCCAGCAGCTCGGGACAGGGCCCCTACGAGCAGTACTTC. It is translated as CASSSGQGPYEQYF.